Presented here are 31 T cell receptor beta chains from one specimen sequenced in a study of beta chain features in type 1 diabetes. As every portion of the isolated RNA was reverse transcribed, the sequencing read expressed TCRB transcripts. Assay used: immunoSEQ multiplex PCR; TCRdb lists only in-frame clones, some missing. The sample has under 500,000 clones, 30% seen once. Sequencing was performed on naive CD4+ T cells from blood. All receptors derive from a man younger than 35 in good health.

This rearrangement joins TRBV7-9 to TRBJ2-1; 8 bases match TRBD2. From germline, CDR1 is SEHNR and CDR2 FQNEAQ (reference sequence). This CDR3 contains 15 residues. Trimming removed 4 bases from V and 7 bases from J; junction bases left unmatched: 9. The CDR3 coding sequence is TGTGCCAGCAGCTCACGGGGGACTAGGGATAATGAGCAGTTCTTC. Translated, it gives CASSSRGTRDNEQFF.

The CDR3 DNA is TGTGCCAGCAGCCAAGATCCGCACAATGAGCAGTTCTTC. The encoded protein is CASSQDPHNEQFF. This chain joins TRBV4-2 and TRBJ2-1; D ambiguous. V lost 0 bases and J lost 5, with 5 bases in between. The CDR3 covers 13 residues. In germline, CDR1 is LGHNA, CDR2 YNFKEQ.

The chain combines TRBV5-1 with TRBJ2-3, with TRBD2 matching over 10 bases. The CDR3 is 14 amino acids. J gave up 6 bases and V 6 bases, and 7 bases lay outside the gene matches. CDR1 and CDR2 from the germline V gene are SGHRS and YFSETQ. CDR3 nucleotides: TGCGCCAGCAAACTTGCAGCGGGAGGGGATACGCAGTATTTT. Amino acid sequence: CASKLAAGGDTQYF.

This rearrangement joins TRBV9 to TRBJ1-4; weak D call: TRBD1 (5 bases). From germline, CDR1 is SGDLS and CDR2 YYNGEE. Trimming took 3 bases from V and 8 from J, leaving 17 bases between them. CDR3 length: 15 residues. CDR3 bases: TGTGCCAGCAGCGCCCGAAGGGGAGAGGGGGAAAAACTGTTTTTT. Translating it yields CASSARRGEGEKLFF.

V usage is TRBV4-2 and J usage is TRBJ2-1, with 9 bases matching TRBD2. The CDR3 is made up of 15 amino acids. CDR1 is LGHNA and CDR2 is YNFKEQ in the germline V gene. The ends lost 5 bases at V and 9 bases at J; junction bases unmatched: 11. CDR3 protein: CASSRTGTSSTEQFF. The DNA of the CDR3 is TGTGCCAGCAGCAGAACCGGGACTAGCTCGACTGAGCAGTTCTTC.

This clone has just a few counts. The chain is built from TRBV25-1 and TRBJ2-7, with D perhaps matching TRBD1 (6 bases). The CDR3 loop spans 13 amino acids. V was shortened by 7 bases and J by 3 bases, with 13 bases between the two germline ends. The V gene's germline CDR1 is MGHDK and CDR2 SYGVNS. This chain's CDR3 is CASIGQGFYEQYF. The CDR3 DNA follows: TGTGCCAGCATTGGCCAGGGGTTCTACGAGCAGTACTTC.

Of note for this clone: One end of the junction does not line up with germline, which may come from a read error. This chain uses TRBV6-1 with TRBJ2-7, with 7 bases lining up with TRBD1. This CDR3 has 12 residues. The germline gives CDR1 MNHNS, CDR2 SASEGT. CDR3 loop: CASKHRGYEQYF. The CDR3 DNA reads TGTGCAAGCAAACACAGGGGCTACGAGCAGTACTTC.

This CDR3 reads CASSSDSRSSYEQYF. The CDR3 DNA reads TGTGCCAGCAGCTCGGACTCCAGGAGCTCCTACGAGCAGTACTTC. The chain joins TRBV7-2 to TRBJ2-7, with D tentatively TRBD2 (5 bases). The germline V and J ends were trimmed by 4 bases and 0 bases, with 13 bases remaining between them. The germline CDR1 and CDR2 sequences are SGHTA and FQGNSA. CDR3 length: 15 amino acids. The entire variable domain, with the rest obtained from reference TRBV7-2 and TRBJ2-7, is as follows: GAGVSQSPSNKVTEKGKDVELRCDPISGHTALYWYRQSLGQGLEFLIYFQGNSAPDKSGLPSDRFSAERTGGSVSTLTIQRTQQEDSAVYLCASSSDSRSSYEQYFGPGTRLTVT.

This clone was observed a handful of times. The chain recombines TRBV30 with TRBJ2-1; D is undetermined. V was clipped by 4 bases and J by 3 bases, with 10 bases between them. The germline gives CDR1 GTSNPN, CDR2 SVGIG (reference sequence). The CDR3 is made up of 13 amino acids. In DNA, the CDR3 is TGTGCCTGGACCATTGACAACTACAATGAGCAGTTCTTC. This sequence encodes CAWTIDNYNEQFF.

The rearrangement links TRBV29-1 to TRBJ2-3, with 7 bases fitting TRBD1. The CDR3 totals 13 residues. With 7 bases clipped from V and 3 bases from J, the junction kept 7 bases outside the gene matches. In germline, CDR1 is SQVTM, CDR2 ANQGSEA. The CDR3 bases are TGCAGCGGAAAGGGGACAGTTACAGATACGCAGTATTTT. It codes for CSGKGTVTDTQYF.

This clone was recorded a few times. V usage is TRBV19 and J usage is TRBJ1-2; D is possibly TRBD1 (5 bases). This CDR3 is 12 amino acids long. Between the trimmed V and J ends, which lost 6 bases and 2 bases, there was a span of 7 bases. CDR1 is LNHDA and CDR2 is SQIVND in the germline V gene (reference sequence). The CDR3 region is CASRDTNYGYTF. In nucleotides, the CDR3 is TGTGCCAGTAGGGACACCAACTATGGCTACACCTTC.

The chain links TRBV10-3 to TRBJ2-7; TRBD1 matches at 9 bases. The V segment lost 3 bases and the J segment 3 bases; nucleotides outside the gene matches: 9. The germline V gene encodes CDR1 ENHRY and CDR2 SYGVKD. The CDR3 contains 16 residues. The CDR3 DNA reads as TGTGCCATCAGTGATGATCGGGACAGGGCCGTCTACGAGCAGTACTTC. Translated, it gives CAISDDRDRAVYEQYF.

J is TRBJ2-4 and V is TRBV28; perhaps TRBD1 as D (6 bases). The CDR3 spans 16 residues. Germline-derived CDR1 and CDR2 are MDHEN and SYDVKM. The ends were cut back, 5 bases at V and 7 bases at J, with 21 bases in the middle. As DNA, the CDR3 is TGTGCCAGCAGTCTCCTCCAAGGGGGTAGGGCCAACATTCAGTACTTC. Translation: CASSLLQGGRANIQYF.

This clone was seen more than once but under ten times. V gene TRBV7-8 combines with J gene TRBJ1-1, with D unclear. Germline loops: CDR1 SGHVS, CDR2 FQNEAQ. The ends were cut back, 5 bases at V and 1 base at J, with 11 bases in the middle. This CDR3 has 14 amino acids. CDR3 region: CASSPTTANTEAFF. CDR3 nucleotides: TGTGCCAGCAGCCCAACCACAGCGAACACTGAAGCTTTCTTT.

The DNA for the CDR3 is TGTGCCAGCAGTCCGGACTGGCCCTACGAGCAGTACTTC. This codes for CASSPDWPYEQYF. J is TRBJ2-7 and V is TRBV14, with a weak D call TRBD2 (5 bases). Trimming stripped 6 bases from V and 2 bases from J, with 11 bases between. This CDR3 comprises 13 residues. Germline V CDR1 and CDR2: SGHDN, FVKESK.

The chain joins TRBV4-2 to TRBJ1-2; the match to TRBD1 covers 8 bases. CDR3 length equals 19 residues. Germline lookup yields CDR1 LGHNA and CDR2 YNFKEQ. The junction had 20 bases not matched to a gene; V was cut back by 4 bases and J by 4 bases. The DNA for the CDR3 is TGTGCCAGCAGCCCAGAAAGAGGACGGCAACAGGGGGTTAGCTATGGCTACACCTTC. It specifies CASSPERGRQQGVSYGYTF.

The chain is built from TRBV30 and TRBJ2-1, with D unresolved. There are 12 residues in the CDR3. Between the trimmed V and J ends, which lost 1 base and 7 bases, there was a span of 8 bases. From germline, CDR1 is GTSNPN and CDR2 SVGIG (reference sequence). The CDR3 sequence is CAWSAVGNEQFF. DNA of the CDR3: TGTGCCTGGAGTGCCGTCGGGAATGAGCAGTTCTTC.

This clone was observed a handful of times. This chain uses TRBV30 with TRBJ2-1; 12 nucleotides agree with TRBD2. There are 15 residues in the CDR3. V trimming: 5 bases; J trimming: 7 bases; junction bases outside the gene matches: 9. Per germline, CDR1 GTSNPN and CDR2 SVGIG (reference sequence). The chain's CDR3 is CAWARLAGVGNEQFF. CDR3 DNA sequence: TGTGCCTGGGCCAGACTAGCGGGAGTGGGGAATGAGCAGTTCTTC.

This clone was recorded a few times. The CDR3, as DNA: TGTGCCTGGAGTGTATACGGACTGGGGTCGTATTTT. It translates to CAWSVYGLGSYF. The chain recombines TRBV30 with TRBJ2-3; perhaps TRBD2 as D (5 bases). The CDR3 is 12 residues long. The germline V gene has CDR1 GTSNPN and CDR2 SVGIG (reference sequence). Trimming took off 0 bases at V and 14 bases at J, with 15 bases between the two ends.

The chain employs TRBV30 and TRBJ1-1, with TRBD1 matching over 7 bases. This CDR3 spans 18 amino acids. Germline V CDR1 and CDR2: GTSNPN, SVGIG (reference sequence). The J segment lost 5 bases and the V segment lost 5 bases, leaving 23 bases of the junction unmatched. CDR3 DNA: TGTGCCTGGGCTACTGAAGACAGGGTAGGGGCTCCTCGGACTGAAGCTTTCTTT. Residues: CAWATEDRVGAPRTEAFF.

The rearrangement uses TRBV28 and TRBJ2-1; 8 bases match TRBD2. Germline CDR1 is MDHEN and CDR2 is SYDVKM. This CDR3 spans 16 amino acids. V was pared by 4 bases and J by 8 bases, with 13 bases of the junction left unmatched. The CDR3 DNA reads TGTGCCAGCAGTTCACGGGGGAGCGGGAGATTCGATGAGCAGTTCTTC. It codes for CASSSRGSGRFDEQFF. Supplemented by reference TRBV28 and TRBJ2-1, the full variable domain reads DVKVTQSSRYLVKRTGEKVFLECVQDMDHENMFWYRQDPGLGLRLIYFSYDVKMKEKGDIPEGYSVSREKKERFSLILESASTNQTSMYLCASSSRGSGRFDEQFFGPGTRLTVL.

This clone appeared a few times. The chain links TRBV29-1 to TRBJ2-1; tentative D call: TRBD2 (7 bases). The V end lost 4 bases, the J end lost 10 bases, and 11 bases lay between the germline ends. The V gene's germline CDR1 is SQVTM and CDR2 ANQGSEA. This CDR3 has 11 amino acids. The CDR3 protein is CSVGRGAEQFF. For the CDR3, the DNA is TGCAGCGTTGGTCGGGGGGCGGAGCAGTTCTTC.

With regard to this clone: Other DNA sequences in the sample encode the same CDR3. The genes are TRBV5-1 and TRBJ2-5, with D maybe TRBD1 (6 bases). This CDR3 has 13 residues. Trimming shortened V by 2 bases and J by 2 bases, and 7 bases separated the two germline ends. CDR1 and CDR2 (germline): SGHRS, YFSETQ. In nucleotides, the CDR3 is TGCGCCAGCAGCTTAGGACAGCAAGAGACCCAGTACTTC. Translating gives CASSLGQQETQYF.

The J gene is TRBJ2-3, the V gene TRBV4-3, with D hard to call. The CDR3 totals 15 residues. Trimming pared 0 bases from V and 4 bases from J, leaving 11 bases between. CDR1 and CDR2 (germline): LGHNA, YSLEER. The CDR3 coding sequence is TGCGCCAGCAGCCAAGATACCGCGTACTCAGATACGCAGTATTTT. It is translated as CASSQDTAYSDTQYF.

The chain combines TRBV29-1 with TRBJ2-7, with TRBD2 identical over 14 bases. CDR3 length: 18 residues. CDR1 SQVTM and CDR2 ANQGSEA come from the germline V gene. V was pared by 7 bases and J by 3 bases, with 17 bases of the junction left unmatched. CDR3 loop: CSAVLPSGTSGRVYEQYF. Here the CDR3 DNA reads TGCAGCGCTGTATTACCTTCCGGGACTAGCGGGAGAGTCTACGAGCAGTACTTC.

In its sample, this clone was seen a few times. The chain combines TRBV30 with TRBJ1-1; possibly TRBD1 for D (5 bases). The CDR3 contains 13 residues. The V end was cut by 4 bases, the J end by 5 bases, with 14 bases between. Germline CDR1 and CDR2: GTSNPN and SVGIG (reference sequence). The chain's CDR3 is CAWMWGGETEAFF. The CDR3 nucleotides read TGTGCCTGGATGTGGGGCGGCGAGACTGAAGCTTTCTTT.

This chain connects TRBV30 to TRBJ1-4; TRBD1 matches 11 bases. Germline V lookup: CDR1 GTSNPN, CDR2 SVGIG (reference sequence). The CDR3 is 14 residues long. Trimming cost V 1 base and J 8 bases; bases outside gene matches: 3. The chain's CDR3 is CAWSAGQGDEKLFF. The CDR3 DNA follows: TGTGCCTGGAGTGCGGGACAGGGGGACGAAAAACTGTTTTTT. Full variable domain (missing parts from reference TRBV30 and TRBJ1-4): SQTIHQWPATLVQPVGSPLSLECTVEGTSNPNLYWYRQAAGRGLQLLFYSVGIGQISSEVPQNLSASRPQDRQFILSSKKLLLSDSGFYLCAWSAGQGDEKLFFGSGTQLSVL.

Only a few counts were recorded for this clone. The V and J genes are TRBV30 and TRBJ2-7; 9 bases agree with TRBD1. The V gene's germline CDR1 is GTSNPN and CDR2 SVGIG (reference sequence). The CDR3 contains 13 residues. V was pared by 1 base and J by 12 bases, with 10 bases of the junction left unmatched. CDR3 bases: TGTGCCTGGAGTGGGGGAAGCGGGACAGGGTTGTACTTC. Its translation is CAWSGGSGTGLYF.

For the CDR3, the DNA is TGTGTCATCCAAAAGGGGGACCATGGCTACACCTTC. Protein product: CVIQKGDHGYTF. The chain combines TRBV21-1 with TRBJ1-2; TRBD1 reflects the table's D call only, with no check against the DNA. TRBV21-1 corresponds to a pseudogene. The CDR3 consists of 12 residues.

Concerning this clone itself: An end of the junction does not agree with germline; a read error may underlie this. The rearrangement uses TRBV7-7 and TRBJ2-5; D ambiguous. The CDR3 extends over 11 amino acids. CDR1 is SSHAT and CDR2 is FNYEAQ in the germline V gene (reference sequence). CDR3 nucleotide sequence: TGTGCCAGCAGCTTCGGTGAGATCCAGTACTTC. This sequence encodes CASSFGEIQYF.

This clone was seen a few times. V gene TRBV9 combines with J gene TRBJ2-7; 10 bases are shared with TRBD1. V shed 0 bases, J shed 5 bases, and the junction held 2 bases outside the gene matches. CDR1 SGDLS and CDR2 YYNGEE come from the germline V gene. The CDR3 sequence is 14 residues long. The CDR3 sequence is CASSVGDRGHEQYF. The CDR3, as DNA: TGTGCCAGCAGCGTAGGGGACAGGGGCCACGAGCAGTACTTC. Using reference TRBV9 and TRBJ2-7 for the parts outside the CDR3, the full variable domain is DSGVTQTPKHLITATGQRVTLRCSPRSGDLSVYWYQQSLDQGLQFLIQYYNGEERAKGNILERFSAQQFPDLHSELNLSSLELGDSALYFCASSVGDRGHEQYFGPGTRLTVT.